This T cell receptor (beta chain) was sequenced in a study of blood T cell repertoires in COVID-19. Overall study context: PBMCs, B-cell-depleted T cells, or T cells were the source of the cDNA or gDNA that made up the material.

Per the original data handling: Estimation of nucleated cell counts relied on the amplification of reference gene primers. The data were produced by immunoSEQ multiplex PCR, yet TCRdb's version contains in-frame clones alone and is incomplete. From that table come the V and J calls and clone size; the DNA was used to work out D and trimming. The sample yields about 390,000 clones, over 75% seen once. Seattle patients were enrolled while actively infected and followed longitudinally. The CDR3 loop spans 12 amino acids. Germline loops: CDR1 SNHLY, CDR2 FYNNEI. V was cut by 7 bases and J by 8 bases, with 11 bases left in between.

The clonotype originates from a woman aged 55-70 years with COVID-19, enrolled during active disease. The source material was peripheral blood. The chain recombines TRBV2 with TRBJ1-4; no reliable D call. The CDR3 nucleotides read TGTGCCAGCACGGCCCTCAGGGAAAAACTGTTTTTT. Translating gives CASTALREKLFF.